A selection of T cell receptor beta chains follows, all from one sample in a study of blood T cell repertoires in COVID-19. Generated by immunoSEQ multiplex PCR, the TCRdb table keeps only in-frame clones and is missing some. This sample has hundreds of thousands of clones, with roughly 84% found just once. Sequencing used PBMCs or T cells enriched from blood (not recorded which). The receptors were sampled from a woman younger than 30 who had been exposed to COVID-19. Both conserved end residues are part of each CDR3. The order of the fields is J gene, V gene, CDR3 protein.

TRBJ1-4 | TRBV27 | CASKTGPFEKLFF
TRBJ1-6 | TRBV6-5 | CASSYDRASPLHF
TRBJ2-3 | TRBV7-9 | CASTLIRRTEDTQYF
TRBJ2-7 | TRBV7-9 | CASSLPTGYPYEQYF
TRBJ2-7 | TRBV11-1 | CASREGLVHEQYF
TRBJ1-1 | TRBV28 | CASSSDRGLGTFF
TRBJ2-7 | TRBV29-1 | CSGGDTTYEQYF
TRBJ1-1 | TRBV30 | CAWSVQGQNTEAFF
TRBJ1-4 | TRBV7-6 | CASSLMTDSNEKLFF
TRBJ2-1 | TRBV7-3 | CASSPLRGGLSNEQFF
TRBJ1-1 | TRBV6-5 | CASRQGLNTEAFF
TRBJ2-7 | TRBV10-3 | CAISESGGAGYEQYF
TRBJ2-1 | TRBV27 | CASSTRDTYNEQFF
TRBJ1-6 | TRBV6-5 | CASSYTTTNSPLHF
TRBJ1-6 | TRBV14 | CASSQDGGNSPLHF
TRBJ2-3 | TRBV2 | CASTPGGTSTDTQYF
TRBJ2-5 | TRBV27 | CASSLLVGGEETQYF
TRBJ1-2 | TRBV6-5 | CASRTGGNYGYTF
TRBJ1-3 | TRBV20-1 | CSASYTRDTIYF
TRBJ1-1 | TRBV9 | CASSAQQGNAEAFF
TRBJ2-7 | TRBV10-2 | CAIASGGAYEQYF
TRBJ2-7 | TRBV11-2 | CASSLDAADYEQYF
TRBJ2-1 | TRBV5-1 | CASSFPQEYNSYNEQFF
TRBJ2-2 | TRBV9 | CASSVEEGNTGELFF
TRBJ1-1 | TRBV5-1 | CASSTTGVRNTEAFF
TRBJ1-1 | TRBV7-8 | CASSPPHRGSGTEAFF